Listed below are T cell receptor beta chains from one sample, sequenced in a study of graft-versus-host responses after intestinal transplantation. Method: immunoSEQ multiplex PCR; TCRdb's copy keeps in-frame clones and lacks some. There are 85,000 to 110,000 clones in the sample; 93% occur only once, and 1.2% lies in the top ten. These receptors' antigens are unknown. This material consisted of unstimulated CD8+ T cells sorted from spleen or lymph node cells, taken before intestinal transplant. The receptors shown here come from a human donor who received an intestinal transplant. CDR3s include the opening cysteine and the closing phenylalanine or tryptophan. D genes are given only for firm matches. Only some rows state a clone size, as once, few, many or a class for expanded clones.

CDR3,DNA,size,V,D,J
CASSLGMSTEAFF,TGTGCCAGCAGCTTAGGGATGAGCACTGAAGCTTTCTTT,.,TRBV11-2,.,TRBJ1-1
CASSDRLARNNEQFF,TGTGCCAGCAGTGATAGACTAGCGCGGAACAATGAGCAGTTCTTC,.,TRBV2,TRBD2,TRBJ2-1
CASSPAGGNYEQYF,TGTGCCAGCAGCCCCGCGGGCGGGAACTACGAGCAGTACTTC,.,TRBV7-8,.,TRBJ2-7
CASRSGYNEQFF,TGTGCCAGCAGATCCGGCTACAATGAGCAGTTCTTC,once,TRBV6-5,.,TRBJ2-1
CASSPIGASTDTQYF,TGTGCCAGCAGTCCGATCGGGGCTAGCACAGATACGCAGTATTTT,.,TRBV27,.,TRBJ2-3
CASRRHRGPTDTQYF,TGTGCCAGCAGGCGGCACAGGGGGCCCACAGATACGCAGTATTTT,.,TRBV11-2,TRBD1,TRBJ2-3
CASSHVQATF,TGCGCCAGCAGCCACGTACAGGCGACCTTT,.,TRBV4-1,.,TRBJ1-1
CASSPGQASSYEQYF,TGTGCCAGCAGCCCGGGACAGGCCAGCTCCTACGAGCAGTACTTC,.,TRBV7-9,TRBD1,TRBJ2-7
CASYLTGHTF,TGTGCCAGCTACTTAACTGGCCACACCTTC,.,TRBV25-1,.,TRBJ1-2
CASSLGWRGDTDTQYF,TGTGCCAGCAGCTTAGGTTGGCGGGGGGACACAGATACGCAGTATTTT,.,TRBV11-2,TRBD2,TRBJ2-3
CASSLWASTDTQYF,TGTGCCAGCAGTTTATGGGCTAGCACAGATACGCAGTATTTT,.,TRBV27,.,TRBJ2-3
CASSIVLGTGGVQPQHF,TGTGCCAGTAGTATTGTGCTTGGGACAGGGGGCGTTCAGCCCCAGCATTTT,.,TRBV19,TRBD1,TRBJ1-5
CASSTQSSGYNEQFF,TGTGCCAGCAGCACACAAAGTAGCGGGTACAATGAGCAGTTCTTC,.,TRBV11-2,TRBD2,TRBJ2-1
CASIKGDSRGDTQYF,TGCGCCAGCATCAAGGGGGACTCCCGGGGAGATACGCAGTATTTT,.,TRBV5-1,.,TRBJ2-3
CASSPASRQGLTSPLHF,TGTGCCAGCAGCCCAGCATCGAGACAGGGGCTTACTTCACCCCTCCACTTT,.,TRBV7-9,TRBD1,TRBJ1-6
CASSQVAAGDYRAADTQYF,TGTGCCAGCAGCCAAGTCGCAGCGGGGGACTACCGGGCCGCAGATACGCAGTATTTT,.,TRBV14,TRBD2,TRBJ2-3
CASRITGVVDQPQHF,TGCGCCAGCAGGATTACAGGGGTGGTTGATCAGCCCCAGCATTTT,.,TRBV4-1,TRBD1,TRBJ1-5
CASSLDWGGNEQFF,TGTGCCAGCAGCTTAGATTGGGGGGGAAATGAGCAGTTCTTC,.,TRBV13,TRBD2,TRBJ2-1
CASSLTLAGVTNTGELFF,TGTGCCAGCAGCCTAACACTAGCGGGGGTAACGAACACCGGGGAGCTGTTTTTT,.,TRBV7-6,TRBD2,TRBJ2-2
CASAGGGRLGDTIYF,TGTGCCAGTGCCGGAGGGGGGCGGCTTGGGGACACCATATATTTT,few,TRBV6-6,.,TRBJ1-3
CASSPGNGGATEAFF,TGTGCCAGCAGTCCCGGGAACGGGGGGGCCACTGAAGCTTTCTTT,.,TRBV25-1,.,TRBJ1-1
CASSIGQGVGGYTF,TGTGCCAGTAGTATCGGACAGGGGGTGGGAGGCTACACCTTC,.,TRBV19,TRBD1,TRBJ1-2
CASSLTGTNTEAFF,TGTGCCAGCAGTTTAACAGGAACGAACACTGAAGCTTTCTTT,.,TRBV27,.,TRBJ1-1
CASSLAYTGELFF,TGTGCCAGCAGTTTAGCATACACCGGGGAGCTGTTTTTT,.,TRBV27,.,TRBJ2-2
CASSLSGQETQYF,TGTGCCAGTAGCTTAAGCGGCCAAGAGACCCAGTACTTC,.,TRBV19,.,TRBJ2-5
CASSPRSGANVLTF,TGTGCCAGCAGTCCCAGGTCTGGGGCCAACGTCCTGACTTTC,.,TRBV27,.,TRBJ2-6
CSVVGTSANYGYTF,TGCAGCGTTGTAGGGACATCGGCTAACTATGGCTACACCTTC,.,TRBV29-1,.,TRBJ1-2
CASSPDRGSGTEAFF,TGTGCCAGCAGCCCCGACAGGGGATCGGGCACTGAAGCTTTCTTT,.,TRBV7-6,TRBD1,TRBJ1-1
CASSSRLADNNEQFF,TGTGCCAGCAGTTCCCGACTAGCGGACAACAATGAGCAGTTCTTC,.,TRBV27,TRBD2,TRBJ2-1
CASSLSTGTYEQYF,TGTGCCAGCAGTTTATCGACAGGGACCTACGAGCAGTACTTC,.,TRBV27,TRBD1,TRBJ2-7
CASSHPSGRDYGYTF,TGTGCCAGCAGCCATCCCTCTGGGCGGGACTATGGCTACACCTTC,.,TRBV4-2,.,TRBJ1-2
CASSASGGPSYEQYF,TGTGCCAGCAGTGCTAGCGGGGGGCCCTCCTACGAGCAGTACTTC,.,TRBV2,TRBD2,TRBJ2-7
CSVGRGREAFF,TGCAGCGTTGGAAGGGGGCGTGAAGCTTTCTTT,.,TRBV29-1,TRBD1,TRBJ1-1
CASSYTFSETQYF,TGTGCCAGCAGTTATACTTTCTCGGAGACCCAGTACTTC,.,TRBV6-5,.,TRBJ2-5
CASSVLDTGELFF,TGTGCCAGCAGCGTTCTCGACACCGGGGAGCTGTTTTTT,.,TRBV9,.,TRBJ2-2
CASSQGLARGYEQYF,TGCGCCAGCAGCCAGGGACTAGCAAGAGGCTACGAGCAGTACTTC,.,TRBV4-1,TRBD2,TRBJ2-7
CASSYAGGMEAFF,TGTGCCAGCAGTTACGCCGGGGGTATGGAAGCTTTCTTT,.,TRBV6-5,.,TRBJ1-1
CASSEAGGLNRPEFF,TGTGCCAGCAGTGAAGCGGGCGGGTTGAATCGTCCGGAGTTCTTC,.,TRBV6-1,.,TRBJ2-1
CASSPQSGGVDEKLFF,TGTGCCAGCAGCCCGCAGTCCGGGGGGGTTGATGAAAAACTGTTTTTT,.,TRBV7-9,.,TRBJ1-4
CASSPDRGYEQFF,TGTGCCAGCAGCCCCGACAGGGGGTATGAGCAGTTCTTC,.,TRBV5-6,TRBD1,TRBJ2-1
CASSQGSDYTF,TGTGCCAGCAGCCAAGGGAGTGACTACACCTTC,.,TRBV4-2,.,TRBJ1-2
CAWGDRGRFFNYGYTF,TGTGCCTGGGGGGACAGGGGGCGCTTTTTTAACTATGGCTACACCTTC,.,TRBV30,TRBD1,TRBJ1-2
CASSIPGDGYTF,TGTGCCAGTAGTATACCAGGGGATGGCTACACCTTC,.,TRBV19,.,TRBJ1-2
CASSLVGGQGSYEQYF,TGTGCCAGCAGCTTGGTGGGGGGACAGGGCTCCTACGAGCAGTACTTC,once,TRBV5-6,TRBD1,TRBJ2-7
CASSPPYTDTQYF,TGTGCCAGCAGCCCACCCTACACAGATACGCAGTATTTT,.,TRBV7-9,.,TRBJ2-3
CASRLAGGNLGELFF,TGTGCCAGCCGACTAGCGGGGGGGAACCTCGGGGAGCTGTTTTTT,once,TRBV6-5,TRBD2,TRBJ2-2
CASSLAHKTNQPQHF,TGTGCCAGCAGCTTGGCCCACAAGACTAATCAGCCCCAGCATTTT,.,TRBV5-6,.,TRBJ1-5
CASSLATGELFF,TGCGCCAGCTCACTAGCAACCGGGGAGCTGTTTTTT,.,TRBV4-1,.,TRBJ2-2
CASARDTGELFF,TGTGCCAGCGCTAGAGACACCGGGGAGCTGTTTTTT,.,TRBV6-6,.,TRBJ2-2
CASSQDTGGDQPQHF,TGCGCCAGCAGCCAAGACACAGGGGGCGATCAGCCCCAGCATTTT,.,TRBV4-1,TRBD1,TRBJ1-5
CASSQDPDGLPVRTEAFF,TGCGCCAGCAGCCAAGATCCGGACGGCCTCCCAGTGCGGACTGAAGCTTTCTTT,.,TRBV4-1,.,TRBJ1-1
CASSQGGGGANTGELFF,TGCGCCAGCAGCCAAGGGGGCGGGGGGGCGAACACCGGGGAGCTGTTTTTT,.,TRBV4-1,TRBD2,TRBJ2-2
CASSGYRDSYTQYF,TGTGCCAGCAGCGGATACAGAGACAGTTATACGCAGTATTTT,.,TRBV7-9,.,TRBJ2-3
CASSTGLVLYEQFF,TGTGCCAGCAGTACGGGACTAGTCTTATATGAGCAGTTCTTC,.,TRBV6-1,TRBD2,TRBJ2-1